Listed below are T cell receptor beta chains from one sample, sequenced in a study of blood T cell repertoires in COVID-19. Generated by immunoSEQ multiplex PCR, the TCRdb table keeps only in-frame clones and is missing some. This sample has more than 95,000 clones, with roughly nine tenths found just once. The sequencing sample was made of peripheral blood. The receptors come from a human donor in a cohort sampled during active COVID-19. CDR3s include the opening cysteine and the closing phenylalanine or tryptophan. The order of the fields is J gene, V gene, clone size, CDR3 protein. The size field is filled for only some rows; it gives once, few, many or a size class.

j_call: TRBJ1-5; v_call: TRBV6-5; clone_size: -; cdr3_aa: CATDDRDQQPQHF
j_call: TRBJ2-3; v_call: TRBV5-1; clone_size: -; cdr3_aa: CASSPPSGGIDTQYF
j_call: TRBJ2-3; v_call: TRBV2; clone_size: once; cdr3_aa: CASNSPSGGVMVTDTQYF
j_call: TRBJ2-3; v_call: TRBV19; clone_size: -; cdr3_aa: CASSIAGIDTQYF
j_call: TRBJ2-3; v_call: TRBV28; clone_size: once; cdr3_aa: CASSWLAVGEQYF
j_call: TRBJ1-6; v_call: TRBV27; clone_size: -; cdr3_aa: CASRPLTGSYNSPLHF
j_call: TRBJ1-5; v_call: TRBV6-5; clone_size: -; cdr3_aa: CASQYTGQTNQPQHF
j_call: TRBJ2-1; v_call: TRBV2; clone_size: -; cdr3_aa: CASRLDSYNEQFF
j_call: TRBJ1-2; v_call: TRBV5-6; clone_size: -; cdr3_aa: CASSPDREGGYTF
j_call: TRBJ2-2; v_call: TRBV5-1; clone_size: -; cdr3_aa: CASTARLAGSTGELFF
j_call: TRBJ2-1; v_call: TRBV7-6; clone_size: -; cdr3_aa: CASSLLASPYNEQFF
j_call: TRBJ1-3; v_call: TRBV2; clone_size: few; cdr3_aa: CASSVPSSGNTIYF
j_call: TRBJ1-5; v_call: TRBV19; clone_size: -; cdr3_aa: CASSIGPGGEPQHF
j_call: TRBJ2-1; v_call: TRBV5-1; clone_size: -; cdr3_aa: CASSPSGFGEQFF
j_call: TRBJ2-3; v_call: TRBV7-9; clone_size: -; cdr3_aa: CASSNLAGGADTQYF
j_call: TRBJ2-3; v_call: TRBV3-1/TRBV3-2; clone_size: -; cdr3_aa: CASSGPTGGYADTQYF
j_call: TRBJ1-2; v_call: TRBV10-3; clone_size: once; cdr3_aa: CAISSGTGNGYTF
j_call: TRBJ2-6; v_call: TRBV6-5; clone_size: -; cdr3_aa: CASSYPGSGANVLTF
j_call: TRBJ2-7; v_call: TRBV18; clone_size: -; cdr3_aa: CASSLTGTSGTYEQYF
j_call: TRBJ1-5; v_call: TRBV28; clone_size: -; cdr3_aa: CASSALSGTGMNQPQHF